Listed here are 31 T cell receptor beta chains from one sample, sequenced in a study of T cell repertoires in cytomegalovirus infection. TCRdb used MiXCR to reprocess the reads, holding one entry per CDR3 protein. The sample records 110,000 to 150,000 distinct CDR3 sequences, more than 30% being singletons. No cognate antigen is known for these TCRs. This specimen was CD8+ T cells from cultured PBMCs, taken from culture after CMV antigen stimulation. All receptors derive from a human donor in good health (CMV status not recorded). Some clones in this sample may be carry-over from other donors' samples.

This clonotype was detected a few times. The rearrangement uses TRBV12-3 or TRBV12-4 and TRBJ2-1; no definite D call. With 4 bases removed from V and 5 bases from J, the gap between germline ends came to 12 bases. This CDR3 is built from 14 residues. The CDR3 DNA reads as TGTGCCAGCAGTTCCCCGACTGGGAACAATGAGCAGTTCTTC. It is translated as CASSSPTGNNEQFF.

The chain uses TRBV2 and TRBJ1-5; D is unclear. Trimming pared 3 bases from V and 0 bases from J, leaving 9 bases between. CDR1 is SNHLY and CDR2 is FYNNEI in the germline V gene. The CDR3 contains 15 residues. CDR3 sequence reads: CASSDGEGSNQPQHF. As DNA, the CDR3 is TGTGCCAGCAGTGACGGTGAGGGTAGCAATCAGCCCCAGCATTTT.

This chain connects TRBV15 to TRBJ1-5; tentative D call: TRBD1 (5 bases). The V gene's germline CDR1 is LNHNV and CDR2 YYDKDF (reference sequence). This CDR3 contains 15 residues. With 0 bases removed from V and 3 bases from J, the gap between germline ends came to 9 bases. The CDR3 sequence is CATSREATDNQPQHF. As DNA, the CDR3 is TGTGCCACCAGCAGAGAAGCGACAGACAATCAGCCCCAGCATTTT.

This clonotype was seen a handful of times. V is TRBV12-5 and J is TRBJ2-1; the D gene could be TRBD1 or TRBD2 (5 bases each). Germline loops: CDR1 LGHNT, CDR2 FRNRAP. V lost 5 bases and J lost 1, with 27 bases in between. The CDR3 is 20 amino acids. In nucleotides, the CDR3 is TGTGCTAGTGGTCCCCCAGTCGGGGACCAAAAGAAAAGGTCCTACAATGAGCAGTTCTTC. Protein product: CASGPPVGDQKKRSYNEQFF.

CDR3 amino acids: CASSSGVYEQYF. The CDR3 DNA sequence: TGTGCCAGCAGCTCAGGGGTATACGAGCAGTACTTC. V and J are TRBV7-6 and TRBJ2-7; possibly TRBD1 for D (6 bases). The CDR3 length is 12 residues. Between the trimmed V and J ends, which lost 4 bases and 4 bases, there was a span of 8 bases. Per the germline V gene, CDR1 is SGHVS and CDR2 is FNYEAQ. The full variable domain, its missing parts supplied by reference TRBV7-6 and TRBJ2-7, is GAGVSQSPRYKVTKRGQDVALRCDPISGHVSLYWYRQALGQGPEFLTYFNYEAQQDKSGLPNDRFSAERPEGSISTLTIQRTEQRDSAMYRCASSSGVYEQYFGPGTRLTVT.

This clonotype occurred many times. The chain recombines TRBV18 with TRBJ2-7; D is possibly TRBD2 (5 bases). The CDR3 totals 16 residues. Trimming pared 2 bases from V and 4 bases from J, leaving 18 bases between. The germline V gene encodes CDR1 KGHSH and CDR2 LQKENI. The CDR3 region has the DNA TGTGCCAGCTCACCAATCAGATCCACAAGACTATACGAGCAGTACTTC. Its protein product is CASSPIRSTRLYEQYF. Looking up the rest from reference TRBV18 and TRBJ2-7 gives the full variable domain: NAGVMQNPRHLVRRRGQEARLRCSPMKGHSHVYWYRQLPEEGLKFMVYLQKENIIDESGMPKERFSAEFPKEGPSILRIQQVVRGDSAAYFCASSPIRSTRLYEQYFGPGTRLTVT.

This clonotype came up many times. The rearrangement links TRBV2 to TRBJ2-3; D not resolved. V was shortened by 6 bases and J by 0 bases, with 19 bases between the two germline ends. The CDR3 has 17 residues. Germline V gene sequence: CDR1 SNHLY, CDR2 FYNNEI. The CDR3 sequence is CASSPGSGGPSTDTQYF. The CDR3 DNA follows: TGTGCCAGCAGCCCCGGGTCCGGCGGTCCTAGCACAGATACGCAGTATTTT.

This clonotype was counted only a few times. J is TRBJ1-1 and V is TRBV12-3 or TRBV12-4; D is unresolved. The CDR3 is 12 amino acids. The V and J ends lost 2 bases and 7 bases respectively, with 8 bases between them. The DNA for the CDR3 is TGTGCCAGCAGTTTATCTTACGTTGAAGCTTTCTTT. This sequence encodes CASSLSYVEAFF.

The rearrangement uses TRBV7-9 and TRBJ2-7; D might be TRBD1 (5 bases). Per germline, CDR1 SEHNR and CDR2 FQNEAQ (reference sequence). Trimming shortened V by 4 bases and J by 2 bases, and 18 bases separated the two germline ends. The CDR3 is 16 residues long. CDR3 DNA: TGTGCCAGCAGCTCCTCCCCACAGGACACCACCTACGAGCAGTACTTC. Its protein product is CASSSSPQDTTYEQYF.

V and J are TRBV12-3 or TRBV12-4 and TRBJ2-7; 9 positions agree with TRBD2. The CDR3 runs to 15 residues. With 3 bases clipped from V and 2 bases from J, the junction kept 5 bases outside the gene matches. The CDR3 loop reads CASSLMLAGTYEQYF. The CDR3 nucleotides read TGTGCCAGCAGTTTGATGCTAGCGGGGACCTACGAGCAGTACTTC.

In this sample, this clonotype turned up many times. The chain has TRBV7-9 and TRBJ2-3, with D tentatively TRBD2 (5 bases). The CDR3 sequence is 14 residues long. Germline loops: CDR1 SEHNR, CDR2 FQNEAQ (reference sequence). V lost 5 bases to trimming and J lost 4 bases, with 13 bases between them. The CDR3 loop reads CASSPTGSPDTQYF. Here the CDR3 DNA reads TGTGCCAGCAGCCCCACGGGATCCCCAGATACGCAGTATTTT.

This clonotype showed up just a few times. The chain combines TRBV4-1 with TRBJ2-7, with D possibly TRBD1 on 5 matching bases. Trimming cost V 0 bases and J 2 bases, with 11 bases left between them. CDR1 is MGHRA and CDR2 is YSYEKL in the germline V gene. The CDR3 consists of 15 residues. In DNA form, the CDR3 reads TGCGCCAGCAGCCAAGATGTGGGGCCCCCCTACGAGCAGTACTTC. It specifies CASSQDVGPPYEQYF.

This clonotype was counted only a few times. This chain joins TRBV7-9 and TRBJ2-4, with D hard to call. The CDR3 runs 13 residues. V lost 1 base and J lost 6, with 7 bases in between. Germline lookup yields CDR1 SEHNR and CDR2 FQNEAQ (reference sequence). CDR3 protein: CASSLEGSNIQYF. In DNA form, the CDR3 reads TGTGCCAGCAGCTTAGAGGGCTCAAACATTCAGTACTTC.

The chain combines TRBV7-6 with TRBJ2-1; D possibly uses TRBD1 or TRBD2 (6 bases each). From germline, CDR1 is SGHVS and CDR2 FNYEAQ. V lost 5 bases and J lost 7, with 15 bases in between. CDR3 length: 14 amino acids. CDR3 region: CASSPRGAKNEQFF. The CDR3 DNA reads TGTGCCAGCAGCCCGAGGGGGGCCAAAAATGAGCAGTTCTTC.

The genes are TRBV27 and TRBJ2-1, with 9 bases aligning to TRBD1. CDR1 is MNHEY and CDR2 is SMNVEV in the germline V gene (reference sequence). The CDR3 extends over 19 amino acids. V lost 2 bases and J lost 7; bases outside the gene matches: 18. CDR3 sequence: CASSLPARAPGTGWNEQFF. CDR3 coding DNA: TGTGCCAGCAGTTTACCAGCCCGCGCACCGGGGACAGGGTGGAATGAGCAGTTCTTC.

This chain joins TRBV5-1 and TRBJ1-2; D uncertain. The germline V gene encodes CDR1 SGHRS and CDR2 YFSETQ. V lost 3 bases to trimming and J lost 8 bases, with 17 bases between them. CDR3 length: 14 amino acids. This chain's CDR3 is CASSSEEERYGYTF. The DNA for the CDR3 is TGCGCCAGCAGCTCCGAAGAAGAACGGTACGGCTACACCTTC. Combining the CDR3 with reference TRBV5-1 and TRBJ1-2 gives the whole variable domain KAGVTQTPRYLIKTRGQQVTLSCSPISGHRSVSWYQQTPGQGLQFLFEYFSETQRNKGNFPGRFSGRQFSNSRSEMNVSTLELGDSALYLCASSSEEERYGYTFGSGTRLTVV.

The rearrangement links TRBV28 to TRBJ1-5; possibly TRBD1 for D (5 bases). From germline, CDR1 is MDHEN and CDR2 SYDVKM. This CDR3 comprises 13 residues. Trimming removed 5 bases from V and 6 bases from J, with 11 bases in between. CDR3 DNA: TGTGCCAGCAGTCCAGGGACGGCTCAGCCCCAGCATTTT. It is translated as CASSPGTAQPQHF. The complete variable domain, with remaining parts taken from reference TRBV28 and TRBJ1-5, reads DVKVTQSSRYLVKRTGEKVFLECVQDMDHENMFWYRQDPGLGLRLIYFSYDVKMKEKGDIPEGYSVSREKKERFSLILESASTNQTSMYLCASSPGTAQPQHFGDGTRLSIL.

This clonotype was seen repeatedly, ten times or more. The chain joins TRBV12-3 or TRBV12-4 to TRBJ2-3, with D unclear. Trimming took off 3 bases at V and 6 bases at J, with 10 bases between the two ends. This CDR3 is 13 amino acids long. The DNA of the CDR3 is TGTGCCAGCAGTTTTAACCTCGGGGATACGCAGTATTTT. Amino acids: CASSFNLGDTQYF.

This clonotype was observed a few times. The chain links TRBV19 to TRBJ2-7; 9 bases are a match to TRBD2. Germline trimming cut 11 bases from V and 2 bases from J; bases unmatched to any gene: 10. This CDR3 comprises 14 residues. Germline loops: CDR1 LNHDA, CDR2 SQIVND (reference sequence). The CDR3 sequence is CASTVVAGAYEQYF. CDR3 bases: TGTGCCTCTACAGTAGTAGCGGGGGCCTACGAGCAGTACTTC.

Many counts were recorded for this clonotype. This chain uses TRBV7-6 with TRBJ2-3; TRBD1 might be the D (5 bases). Germline CDR1 SGHVS, CDR2 FNYEAQ. V gave up 5 bases and J gave up 0 bases, with 15 bases separating them. There are 16 residues in the CDR3. CDR3 bases: TGTGCCAGCAGCCCAGCAGGGTCCCCTAGCACAGATACGCAGTATTTT. Encoded protein: CASSPAGSPSTDTQYF.

This clonotype was detected only a few times. The chain recombines TRBV13 with TRBJ2-7; D is possibly TRBD1 (6 bases). V was pared by 0 bases and J by 5 bases, with 8 bases between. This CDR3 is built from 13 residues. CDR1 is PRHDT and CDR2 is FYEKMQ in the germline V gene (reference sequence). In DNA, the CDR3 is TGTGCCAGCAGCTTAGGGGGGGCCCACGAGCAGTACTTC. Amino acid sequence: CASSLGGAHEQYF.

This clonotype appeared once. The CDR3 carries no conserved terminal phenylalanine or tryptophan, so it likely arises from a read error. The V call is TRBV5-8, the J call TRBJ2-3; 8 bases match TRBD1. The CDR3 extends over 14 amino acids. CDR1 and CDR2 from the germline V gene are SGHTS and YDEGEE. The trim removed 3 bases at V and 6 bases at J, leaving 6 bases unmatched. The CDR3 region has the DNA TGTGCCAGCAGCTCCCAGGGGGCACAGGATACGCAGTATCTT. This encodes CASSSQGAQDTQYL.

In its sample, this clonotype was seen a few times. The rearrangement joins TRBV5-5 to TRBJ1-5, with D possibly being TRBD1 (5 bases). The length of the CDR3 is 14 residues. Looked up from germline, CDR1 is SGHKS and CDR2 is YYEKEE (reference sequence). Trimming pared 4 bases from V and 0 bases from J, leaving 8 bases between. DNA for the CDR3: TGTGCCAGCAGCGGGGCTAATAGCAATCAGCCCCAGCATTTT. This translates into CASSGANSNQPQHF. Combining the CDR3 with reference TRBV5-5 and TRBJ1-5 gives the whole variable domain DAGVTQSPTHLIKTRGQQVTLRCSPISGHKSVSWYQQVLGQGPQFIFQYYEKEERGRGNFPDRFSARQFPNYSSELNVNALLLGDSALYLCASSGANSNQPQHFGDGTRLSIL.

V usage is TRBV4-1 and J usage is TRBJ1-1; unclear D gene. Trimming cost V 6 bases and J 1 base, with 3 bases left between them. There are 11 residues in the CDR3. Germline CDR1 MGHRA, CDR2 YSYEKL. The CDR3 loop is CASRENTEAFF. The CDR3 DNA is TGCGCCAGCAGAGAGAACACTGAAGCTTTCTTT.

This chain uses TRBV5-1 with TRBJ2-1; D is unclear. This CDR3 spans 12 amino acids. The germline V gene has CDR1 SGHRS and CDR2 YFSETQ. Trimming left V 0 bases short and J 8 bases short, with 6 bases between. In DNA form, the CDR3 reads TGCGCCAGCAGCTTGGAGAGGTATGAGCAGTTCTTC. Translating it yields CASSLERYEQFF.

This clonotype has just a few counts. The chain employs TRBV6-5 and TRBJ2-5, with no clear D. Germline loops: CDR1 MNHEY, CDR2 SVGAGI. This CDR3 has 14 residues. The V and J ends lost 4 bases and 3 bases respectively, with 12 bases between them. CDR3 in amino acids: CASSSVVTEETQYF. CDR3 bases: TGTGCCAGCAGTTCCGTGGTCACAGAAGAGACCCAGTACTTC.

The V and J genes are TRBV4-2 and TRBJ2-1, with TRBD1 identical over 8 bases. Germline V gives CDR1 LGHNA, CDR2 YNFKEQ. V trimming: 2 bases; J trimming: 2 bases; junction bases outside the gene matches: 8. There are 17 residues in the CDR3. The CDR3 bases are TGTGCCAGCAGCCAAACAACGGACAGGGTCGCCTACAATGAGCAGTTCTTC. Its translation: CASSQTTDRVAYNEQFF.

On this clonotype itself: A much larger clone differs from this one at a single base, so this may be a read error. The chain is built from TRBV19 and TRBJ1-1; the match to TRBD1 covers 7 bases. Trimming took 6 bases from V and 2 from J; bases not matched to a gene: 9. The CDR3 has 15 residues. CDR1 and CDR2 from the germline V gene are LNHDA and SQIVND (reference sequence). CDR3 DNA sequence: TGTGCCAGTAGCCGGTGGGACAGTATAAACACTGAAGCTTTCTTT. Its protein product is CASSRWDSINTEAFF.

At least ten counts were recorded for this clonotype. The chain couples TRBV13 to TRBJ2-7, with D maybe TRBD2 (6 bases). The germline CDR1 and CDR2 sequences are PRHDT and FYEKMQ (reference sequence). V dropped 3 bases and J dropped 0 bases, with 12 bases sitting between them. The CDR3 is 15 residues long. The CDR3 DNA reads TGTGCCAGCAGCTTCCAGGGCGGGGCCTCCTACGAGCAGTACTTC. Amino acid sequence: CASSFQGGASYEQYF.

This clonotype has just a few counts. The chain carries TRBV12-3 or TRBV12-4 and TRBJ1-5, with 9 nucleotides matching TRBD1. This CDR3 is built from 15 residues. V shed 6 bases and J 5 bases; nucleotides not matched to a gene: 8. CDR3 nucleotides: TGTGCCAGCAGCCCTGGGACAGGGAACTATCAGCCCCAGCATTTT. Encoded protein: CASSPGTGNYQPQHF.

This clonotype was recorded many times. CDR3 bases: TGCGCCAGCAGCTTGCCTGGTTGGGGGGGGACCACAGATACGCAGTATTTT. Translated: CASSLPGWGGTTDTQYF. The chain uses TRBV5-1 and TRBJ2-3, with 7 bases fitting TRBD2. Per the germline V gene, CDR1 is SGHRS and CDR2 is YFSETQ. The length of the CDR3 is 17 residues. Trimming cost V 1 base and J 2 bases; bases outside gene matches: 10.